The source of this T cell receptor (beta chain) is a study of T-cell reconstitution after alpha-beta-depleted transplantation in children. This clonotype was picked up a small number of times. The CDR3 totals 12 residues. Trimming cost V 4 bases and J 3 bases, with 8 bases left between them. Germline CDR1 is DFQATT and CDR2 is SNEGSKA (reference sequence). This sample's TCRbeta library carried unique molecular identifier barcodes. TCRdb re-called the PCR reads through MiXCR, storing one row per CDR3 protein. Here the sample spans approximately 100,000 distinct CDR3 sequences, 12% being singletons. This TCR was sampled from a human donor who donated a stem cell graft to a child with inherited bone marrow failure. This chain connects TRBV20-1 to TRBJ2-3, with no clear D. Sample: PBMCs from the stem cell graft donor, taken from the stem cell graft. In DNA form, the CDR3 reads TGCAGTGCTAATCGCGAGACAGATACGCAGTATTTT. This translates into CSANRETDTQYF.